This T cell receptor beta chain was sequenced during a study of T cell responses to AZD1222 COVID-19 vaccine (dated by TCRdb to the early 2020s). At the level of the whole study: TCR sequencing covered 230 or so trial participants: 207 given two doses of AZD1222 and 26 given two doses of MenACWY control vaccine. Trial participants were enrolled by age into subgroups of 18-55, 56-69 and 70-plus years, and around 150, 29 and 61 TCR-sequenced participants, respectively, were included in these subgroups.

Taken from the germline V gene, the CDR1 and CDR2 loops are SGDLS and YYNGEE. Deletion took 2 bases off V and 4 bases off J, with a span of 12 bases between the germline ends. Reading from cysteine to phenylalanine, the CDR3 counts 14 amino acids. Only the CDR3 region is kept as DNA, spanning 42 bases read in frame from base 1. The intended sense of this specimen's time point label: about 28 days (+/-7) after the second vaccine dose. This sample's treatment or condition label indicates: meningococcal conjugate vaccine given as trial control. The vaccinee samples were drawn from two UK trials, COV001 and COV002, one of which was a single-blind randomized controlled phase 2/3 trial testing AZD1222 (ChAdOx1 nCoV-19) in healthy adults. For TCRbeta chain sequencing, PBMC samples from trial participants were taken at day 0 and at day 28 after the second dose. Overall study outcomes, separate from this receptor: Epitopes outside the regions mutated in the B.1.351 and B.1.1.7 variants were reportedly recognized by nearly half of the unique spike-specific TCRs. The 56-69-year group was small, and its depth increase did not reach significance, likely because of low power. After two AZD1222 doses, both the breadth and the depth of spike-specific TCRs were significantly higher than at day 0 and than in MenACWY recipients. Conclusions about previously exposed vaccinees are limited, since just five or six AZD1222 recipients were seropositive for SARS-CoV-2 at baseline. No day 14 peak-response samples were available, so repertoires were characterized only after the peak T cell response. Participants were mostly white British and included more females than males, and it was suggested by the authors that clonal diversity may have been underestimated. Vaccine-associated CD4 TCRs spanned the whole spike protein, with dominant responses in regions 160-218 and 743-854.

To note about this clone: No antigen is known for it. Base quality data are lacking; no much larger clone is found one base away.

The CDR3 regions of human TCRbeta chains were analyzed by immunosequencing. The authors' pipeline ran thus. Repertoire TCRs were checked for matches against a reference library of SARS-CoV-2-specific TCRs that had been generated using the MIRA antigen-specificity platform. Breadth meant the fraction of unique TCRs that were SARS-CoV-2-associated, whereas depth meant the fraction of total T cells that were SARS-CoV-2-associated. Using the MIRA data, each spike-specific TCR was assigned both to the spike region to which the TCR was reactive and to a CD4 or CD8 class. Log10-transformed breadth and depth values were compared by one-way ANOVA with Sidak's multiple comparisons tests. Not all clones reach the TCRdb copy of this immuneACCESS table, which keeps in-frame sequences only. Checked studies attribute under half of the gap to unresolved V genes and leave the rest unexplained. Clonal size and the V and J genes are those of that table, whereas D and trimming came from the DNA. For this sample the table gives under 50,000 clones, of which about 90% were detected only once. The ten largest clones capture roughly 29% of the sample.

This material consisted of peripheral blood, taken 28 days after the second dose of the MenACWY control vaccine. The rearranged chain carries TRBV9 and TRBJ1-2; the D gene cannot be named for sure. This receptor was obtained from an adult who received the MenACWY meningococcal vaccine as a control. The encoded CDR3 is CASSVSTETYGYTF. The nucleotide sequence reads TGTGCCAGCAGCGTCTCTACAGAGACCTATGGCTACACCTTC.